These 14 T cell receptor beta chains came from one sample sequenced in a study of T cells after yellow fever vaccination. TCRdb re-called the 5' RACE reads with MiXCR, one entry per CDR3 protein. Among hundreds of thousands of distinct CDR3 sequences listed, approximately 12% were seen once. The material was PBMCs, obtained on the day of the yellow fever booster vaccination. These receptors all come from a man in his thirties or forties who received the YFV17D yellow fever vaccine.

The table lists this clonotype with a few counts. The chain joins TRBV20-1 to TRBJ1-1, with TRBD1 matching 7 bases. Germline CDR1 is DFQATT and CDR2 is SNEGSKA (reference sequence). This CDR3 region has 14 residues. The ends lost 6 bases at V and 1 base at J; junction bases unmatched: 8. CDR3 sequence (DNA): TGCAGTGCGCATCAGGGGGGGGGGAACACTGAAGCTTTCTTT. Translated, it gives CSAHQGGGNTEAFF.

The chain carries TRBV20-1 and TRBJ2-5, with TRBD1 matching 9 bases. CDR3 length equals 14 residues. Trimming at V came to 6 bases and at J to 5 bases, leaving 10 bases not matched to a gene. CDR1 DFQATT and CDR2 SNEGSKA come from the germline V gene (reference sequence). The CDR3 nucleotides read TGCAGTGCCCACTGGGGACAGGGAGGGGAGACCCAGTACTTC. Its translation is CSAHWGQGGETQYF.

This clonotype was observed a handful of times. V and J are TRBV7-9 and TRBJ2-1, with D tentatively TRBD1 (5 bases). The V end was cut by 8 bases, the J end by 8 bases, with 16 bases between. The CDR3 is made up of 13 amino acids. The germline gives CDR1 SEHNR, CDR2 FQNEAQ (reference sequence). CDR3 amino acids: CASVERLGDEQFF. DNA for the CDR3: TGTGCCAGCGTCGAAAGGTTAGGGGATGAGCAGTTCTTC.

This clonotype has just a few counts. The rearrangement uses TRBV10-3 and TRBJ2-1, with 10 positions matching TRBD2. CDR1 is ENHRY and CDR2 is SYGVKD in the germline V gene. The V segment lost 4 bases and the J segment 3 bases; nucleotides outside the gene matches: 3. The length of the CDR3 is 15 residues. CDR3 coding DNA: TGTGCCATCAGTGTAGGACTAGCGGACTACAATGAGCAGTTCTTC. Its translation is CAISVGLADYNEQFF.

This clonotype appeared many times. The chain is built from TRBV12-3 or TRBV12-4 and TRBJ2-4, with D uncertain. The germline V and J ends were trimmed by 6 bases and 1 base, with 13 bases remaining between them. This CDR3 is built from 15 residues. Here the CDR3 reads CASSQDQVAKNIQYF. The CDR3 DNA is TGTGCCAGCAGCCAGGACCAGGTTGCCAAAAACATTCAGTACTTC.

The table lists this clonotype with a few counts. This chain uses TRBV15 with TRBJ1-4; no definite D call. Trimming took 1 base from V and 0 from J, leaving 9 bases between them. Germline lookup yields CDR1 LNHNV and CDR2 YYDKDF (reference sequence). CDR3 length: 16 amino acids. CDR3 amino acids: CATSRGELATNEKLFF. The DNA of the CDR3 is TGTGCCACCAGCAGAGGGGAATTGGCAACTAATGAAAAACTGTTTTTT.

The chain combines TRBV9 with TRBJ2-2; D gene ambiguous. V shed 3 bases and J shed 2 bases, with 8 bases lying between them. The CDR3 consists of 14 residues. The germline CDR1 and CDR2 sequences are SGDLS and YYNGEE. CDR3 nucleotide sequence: TGTGCCAGCAGCGGTGACTTCAACACCGGGGAGCTGTTTTTT. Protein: CASSGDFNTGELFF.

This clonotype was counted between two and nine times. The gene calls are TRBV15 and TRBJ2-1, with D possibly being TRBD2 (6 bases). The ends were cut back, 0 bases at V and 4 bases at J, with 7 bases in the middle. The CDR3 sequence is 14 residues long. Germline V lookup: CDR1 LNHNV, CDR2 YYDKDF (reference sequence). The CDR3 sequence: CATSRDGGYNEQFF. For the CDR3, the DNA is TGTGCCACCAGCAGAGACGGGGGATACAATGAGCAGTTCTTC.

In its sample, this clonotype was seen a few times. The CDR3: CSVLGVPYNEQFF. CDR3 nucleotides: TGCAGCGTTTTGGGGGTCCCCTACAATGAGCAGTTCTTC. This sequence joins TRBV29-1 and TRBJ2-1; D may match TRBD1 or TRBD2 (5 bases each). This CDR3 region has 13 residues. The V end lost 5 bases, the J end lost 2 bases, and 10 bases lay between the germline ends. Germline V gene data show CDR1 as SQVTM and CDR2 as ANQGSEA.

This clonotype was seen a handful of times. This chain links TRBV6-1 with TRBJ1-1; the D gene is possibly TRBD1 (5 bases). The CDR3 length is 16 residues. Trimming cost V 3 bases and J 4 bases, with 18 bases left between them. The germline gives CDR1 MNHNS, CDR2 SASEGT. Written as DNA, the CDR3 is TGTGCCAGCAGTGACGGGGCCCTTTTGGGGAGCACTGAAGCTTTCTTT. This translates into CASSDGALLGSTEAFF.

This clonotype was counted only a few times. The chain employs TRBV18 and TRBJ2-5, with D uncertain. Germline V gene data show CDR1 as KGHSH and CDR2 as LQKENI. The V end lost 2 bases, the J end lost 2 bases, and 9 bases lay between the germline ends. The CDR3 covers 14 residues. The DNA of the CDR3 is TGTGCCAGCTCACCAGGAAGGATGCAAGAGACCCAGTACTTC. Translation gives CASSPGRMQETQYF.

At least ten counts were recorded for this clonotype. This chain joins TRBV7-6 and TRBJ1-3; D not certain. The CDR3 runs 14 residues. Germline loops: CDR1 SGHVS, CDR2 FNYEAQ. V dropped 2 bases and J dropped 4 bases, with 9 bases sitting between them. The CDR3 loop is CASSLSGVGNTIYF. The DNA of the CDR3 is TGTGCCAGCAGCTTATCCGGGGTGGGAAACACCATATATTTT.

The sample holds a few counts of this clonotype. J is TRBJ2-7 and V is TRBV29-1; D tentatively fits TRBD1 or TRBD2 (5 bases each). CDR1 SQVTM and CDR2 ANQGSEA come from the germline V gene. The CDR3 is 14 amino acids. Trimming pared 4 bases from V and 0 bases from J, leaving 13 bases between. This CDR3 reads CSVAGKGSSYEQYF. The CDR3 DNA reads TGCAGCGTTGCGGGGAAGGGGAGCTCCTACGAGCAGTACTTC.

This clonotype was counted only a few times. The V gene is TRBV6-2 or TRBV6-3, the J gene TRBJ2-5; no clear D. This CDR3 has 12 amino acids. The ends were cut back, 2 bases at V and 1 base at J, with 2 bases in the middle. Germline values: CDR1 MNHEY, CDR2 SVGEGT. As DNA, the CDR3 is TGTGCCAGCAGTTACGTCCAAGAGACCCAGTACTTC. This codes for CASSYVQETQYF.